Listed here is a single T cell receptor beta chain. The antigen is not known. Researchers took RNA transcripts and amplified the TCR beta CDR3 regions from them. A set of HTBI primers served as the primers for a first-round RT-PCR of the TCR CDR3. MiXCR, applied by TCRdb to the multiplex PCR reads, yields one record per CDR3 protein. The sample lists hundreds of thousands of distinct CDR3 sequences, roughly 15% seen once, with around 13% in the top ten. This entry is derived from a study of T cells in Graves' hyperthyroidism and ophthalmopathy. Turning to the study itself: Peripheral blood was taken when the disease was first diagnosed, before any treatment began. General study findings and limits: Prediction of ophthalmopathy progression came a median approximately 6.5 months pre-onset.

Patients were excluded because of uncontrolled infection, other autoimmune disease, pregnancy or lactation. PBMCs were collected from an approximately 9.3 ml volume of fresh peripheral blood. The CDR3 contains 14 residues. The V end lost 2 bases, the J end lost 6 bases, and 14 bases lay between the germline ends. CDR1 is LGHNA and CDR2 is YNFKEQ in the germline V gene. The chain combines TRBV4-2 with TRBJ2-7, with D perhaps given as TRBD1 or TRBD2 (7 bases each). Sequencing input: blood. This clonotype was sampled from a woman between 50 and 59 years old with Graves' ophthalmopathy. CDR3 loop: CASSQPRGGSEQYF. The CDR3 DNA is TGTGCCAGCAGCCAACCCAGGGGGGGCAGCGAGCAGTACTTC.